The sequence of this TCR beta chain was determined in a study of Ad26.COV2.S vaccination and SARS-CoV-2 variants. Study-wide results and limits: People given the vaccine had a wider spike-specific TCR breadth than placebo recipients did.

With respect to this clone: Antigen unknown. Germline is not matched at one junction end, which may reflect a read error.

The method was immunoSEQ multiplex PCR; TCRdb's version includes in-frame clones alone and lacks a portion of them. The data hold 430,000 or so clones, with roughly nine tenths observed a single time. Germline lookup yields CDR1 KGHSH and CDR2 LQKENI. This CDR3 spans 19 amino acids. This sample's treatment: 19 received Ad26.COV2.S at low or high dose, single or two shots; about 5 received placebo; per-sample allocation not given. The samples were gathered on day 63 after the first injection of vaccine or placebo. This TCR was recovered from a person between 18 and 59 years old who received the Ad26.COV2.S COVID-19 vaccine or a placebo. The chain links TRBV18 to TRBJ1-4, with D possibly TRBD1 on 6 matching bases. The sequences come from peripheral blood, collected in a trial of Ad26.COV2.S vaccine versus placebo. CDR3 amino acids: CASSPLELDRTTTNEKLFF. As DNA, the CDR3 is TGTGCCAGCTCCCCACTCGAATTAGACAGGACGACAACTAATGAAAAACTGTTTTTT.